A single TCR beta chain is shown here with its context. Its target antigen remains unknown. No much larger clone exists at a distance of one base, and base qualities are not known. Deletion took 0 bases off V and 7 bases off J, with a span of 15 bases between the germline ends. The CDR3 sequence holds 15 residues, the cysteine and phenylalanine included. Kept here is only the CDR3 DNA, which spans 45 bases and is read in frame from base 1. Looking up the germline V gene yields CDR1 MNHEY and CDR2 SVGAGI. The CDR3 regions of human TCRbeta chains were analyzed by immunosequencing. From the authors' description of their analysis: TCRs in the repertoires were compared against a reference library of SARS-CoV-2-specific TCRs that had been generated with the MIRA antigen-specificity platform. Breadth was defined as the fraction of unique TCRs that were SARS-CoV-2-associated, and depth was defined as the fraction of total T cells that were SARS-CoV-2-associated. Using the MIRA data, each spike-specific TCR was assigned both to the spike region to which the TCR was reactive and to a CD4 or CD8 class. Log10-transformed breadth and depth values were compared by one-way ANOVA with Sidak's multiple comparisons tests. As stored in TCRdb, this immuneACCESS dataset retains in-frame rearrangements with V and J assigned. A fraction of the clones does not appear; measured against another copy, unresolved V genes explain less than half of the discrepancy, and the remainder lacks a known reason. V, J and clone size are taken as reported in that table, and D and trimming were inferred from the DNA itself. The table for this sample lists around 140,000 clones; approximately 90% of them were counted only once. Clones ranked in the top ten supply 20% to 25% of the sample.

This entry is derived from a study of T cell responses to AZD1222 COVID-19 vaccine (dated by TCRdb to 2020 to 2023). For the wider study: Because spike-specific TCR depth and breadth did not differ between the two schedules, AZD1222 recipients who got a second dose at roughly 4 weeks were pooled with those who got a second dose at roughly 12 weeks. A total of about 250 trial participants underwent TCR sequencing, of whom 200 to 220 had received two doses of AZD1222 and approximately 25 had received two doses of the MenACWY control vaccine. Trial participants were enrolled by age into subgroups of 18-55, 56-69 and 70-plus years, and around 140, 26 and 57 TCR-sequenced participants, respectively, were included in these subgroups. The investigation overall reported the following: The vaccine-associated CD4 TCRs covered the entire spike protein, and the dominant responses fell in regions 160-218 and 743-854. Spike-specific TCR breadth and depth rose significantly after two AZD1222 doses compared with day 0 and with MenACWY recipients. Because no day 14 peak-response samples were available, repertoires were characterized only after the peak T cell response. Participants were mostly white British, with more females than males. The authors suggested clonal diversity may have been underestimated. Reportedly, almost half of the unique spike-specific TCRs recognized epitopes lying outside the regions that are mutated in the B.1.351 and B.1.1.7 variants. Conclusions about previously exposed vaccinees are limited, since just six or seven AZD1222 recipients were seropositive for SARS-CoV-2 at baseline. In the small 56-69-year group, the increase in depth fell short of significance, most likely because of low power.

The intended sense of this specimen's time point label: baseline before first vaccination. Vaccinee samples came from UK trials COV001 and COV002, including a single-blind randomized controlled phase 2/3 trial of AZD1222 (ChAdOx1 nCoV-19) in healthy adults. For TCRbeta chain sequencing, PBMC samples from trial participants were taken at day 0 and at day 28 after the second dose. The sequence derives from an adult in good health. This sample comprised peripheral blood, obtained on day 0 of AZD1222 vaccination. The rearrangement joined TRBV6-5 to TRBJ1-2; the D gene is perhaps TRBD1, on 6 matching bases. The nucleotide sequence reads as follows: TGTGCCAGCAGTTACTCGTACGGACAGTATGGTGGCTACACCTTC. It translates as CASSYSYGQYGGYTF.